These 19 T cell receptor beta chains came from one sample sequenced in a study of beta chain features in type 1 diabetes. Study outcomes and limitations: Shortening of TCRB CDR3s, moderate but significant, appeared in all four CD4+ subsets of Type 1 diabetes patients.

These receptors have no identified antigens. Every isolated RNA sample was fully reverse transcribed, so sequencing captured expressed TCRB transcripts. Clones were sequenced by immunoSEQ multiplex PCR, and TCRdb holds only the in-frame ones, with some missing. The sample carries about 140,000 clones, about 13% recorded once. The sequenced sample consisted of central memory CD4+ T cells from blood. The receptors derive from a man between 18 and 29 years old with type 1 diabetes.

V and J are TRBV9 and TRBJ2-1, with 9 positions matching TRBD1. CDR3 length equals 15 residues. The germline V gene encodes CDR1 SGDLS and CDR2 YYNGEE. J lost 4 bases, V lost 3 bases, and 5 bases had no gene match. Here the CDR3 DNA reads TGTGCCAGCAGCGAGGGGGACAGGGCATACAATGAGCAGTTCTTC. Its protein is CASSEGDRAYNEQFF. The full variable domain, with the rest looked up from reference TRBV9 and TRBJ2-1, is DSGVTQTPKHLITATGQRVTLRCSPRSGDLSVYWYQQSLDQGLQFLIQYYNGEERAKGNILERFSAQQFPDLHSELNLSSLELGDSALYFCASSEGDRAYNEQFFGPGTRLTVL.

The gene calls are TRBV6-5 and TRBJ1-4; possibly TRBD1 for D (6 bases). Germline-derived CDR1 and CDR2 are MNHEY and SVGAGI. V gave up 5 bases and J gave up 8 bases, with 15 bases separating them. The CDR3 runs to 14 residues. The CDR3 nucleotides are TGTGCCAGCAGTCGCAGGGGAGCGAAGGAAAAACTGTTTTTT. Translating gives CASSRRGAKEKLFF.

The chain employs TRBV29-1 and TRBJ1-5; D is unresolved. The germline V gene encodes CDR1 SQVTM and CDR2 ANQGSEA. Between the trimmed V and J ends, which lost 7 bases and 2 bases, there was a span of 18 bases. CDR3 length: 15 amino acids. DNA for the CDR3: TGCAGCGCCGCCGATGGGGTTCTAGGCAATCAGCCCCAGCATTTT. This encodes CSAADGVLGNQPQHF.

V usage is TRBV19 and J usage is TRBJ1-4; 8 positions agree with TRBD1. This CDR3 comprises 15 residues. Germline V gives CDR1 LNHDA, CDR2 SQIVND (reference sequence). The ends lost 4 bases at V and 7 bases at J; junction bases unmatched: 8. CDR3 protein: CASSTDRGGSEKLFF. The CDR3 DNA follows: TGTGCCAGTAGTACCGACAGGGGAGGGAGTGAAAAACTGTTTTTT.

J is TRBJ1-2 and V is TRBV29-1, with 7 bases fitting TRBD1. This CDR3 is 14 amino acids long. Germline CDR1 and CDR2: SQVTM and ANQGSEA. V lost 6 bases, J lost 0 bases, and 7 bases stayed unmatched. The CDR3 loop reads CSVDDRDTNYGYTF. The CDR3 DNA is TGCAGCGTCGATGACAGGGACACTAACTATGGCTACACCTTC.

The CDR3 sequence: CASSLSSGTVHPYEQYF. As DNA, the CDR3 is TGTGCCAGCAGTTTATCTTCCGGGACAGTCCATCCCTACGAGCAGTACTTC. The rearrangement uses TRBV27 and TRBJ2-7, with 7 bases lining up with TRBD1. The ends lost 0 bases at V and 2 bases at J; junction bases unmatched: 10. The CDR3 extends over 17 amino acids. CDR1 MNHEY and CDR2 SMNVEV come from the germline V gene (reference sequence).

This clone was recorded many times. The rearrangement joins TRBV18 to TRBJ2-7, with 9 bases that match TRBD1. The CDR3 covers 13 residues. CDR1 KGHSH and CDR2 LQKENI come from the germline V gene. The trim removed 5 bases at V and 5 bases at J, leaving 4 bases unmatched. CDR3 residues: CASSAGTGNEQYF. The CDR3 DNA reads TGTGCCAGCTCAGCGGGGACAGGGAACGAGCAGTACTTC.

This clone was seen many times. The gene calls are TRBV28 and TRBJ2-3; 12 bases align to TRBD2. This CDR3 has 15 residues. V lost 5 bases, J lost 6 bases, and 6 bases stayed unmatched. CDR1 MDHEN and CDR2 SYDVKM come from the germline V gene. The CDR3 loop reads CASSPASGGADTQYF. CDR3 nucleotide sequence: TGTGCCAGCAGTCCCGCTAGCGGGGGGGCGGATACGCAGTATTTT.

V and J are TRBV30 and TRBJ2-3, with 7 bases identical to TRBD1. Looked up from germline, CDR1 is GTSNPN and CDR2 is SVGIG (reference sequence). The CDR3 has 15 residues. With 3 bases clipped from V and 0 bases from J, the junction kept 6 bases outside the gene matches. The CDR3: CAWRTGTASTDTQYF. Written as DNA, the CDR3 is TGTGCCTGGAGGACCGGGACAGCTAGCACAGATACGCAGTATTTT.

This sequence joins TRBV5-6 and TRBJ1-5; no definite D call. CDR1 SGHDT and CDR2 YYEEEE come from the germline V gene. Trimming pared 4 bases from V and 1 base from J, leaving 15 bases between. This CDR3 comprises 16 residues. This CDR3 is CASSARGGQSNQPQHF. CDR3 DNA sequence: TGTGCCAGCAGCGCCCGGGGTGGGCAGAGCAATCAGCCCCAGCATTTT. Full variable domain (missing parts from reference TRBV5-6 and TRBJ1-5): DAGVTQSPTHLIKTRGQQVTLRCSPKSGHDTVSWYQQALGQGPQFIFQYYEEEERQRGNFPDRFSGHQFPNYSSELNVNALLLGDSALYLCASSARGGQSNQPQHFGDGTRLSIL.

V gene TRBV19 combines with J gene TRBJ2-1, with 9 bases that match TRBD1. Germline values: CDR1 LNHDA, CDR2 SQIVND (reference sequence). This CDR3 comprises 16 residues. With 6 bases clipped from V and 6 bases from J, the junction kept 12 bases outside the gene matches. The CDR3 region has the DNA TGTGCCAGTAGACTCCTGGACAGGGGACGGTTCAATGAGCAGTTCTTC. Translating gives CASRLLDRGRFNEQFF.

This clone was picked up a small number of times. The CDR3 DNA follows: TGTGCCAGCAGTTTAACCAGACAGAACTACGAGCAGTACTTC. This gives the protein CASSLTRQNYEQYF. The V call is TRBV27, the J call TRBJ2-7; a weak D match, TRBD1 (5 bases). V lost 2 bases to trimming and J lost 3 bases, with 11 bases between them. This CDR3 is built from 14 residues. Germline V gene lookup returns CDR1 MNHEY and CDR2 SMNVEV (reference sequence).

This chain uses TRBV6-5 with TRBJ2-5; a weak D match, TRBD1 (6 bases). The CDR3 contains 13 residues. Trimming took off 7 bases at V and 6 bases at J, with 15 bases between the two ends. Germline-derived CDR1 and CDR2 are MNHEY and SVGAGI. CDR3 sequence reads: CASTLRGQKTQYF. In DNA form, the CDR3 reads TGTGCCAGCACCCTAAGGGGACAAAAGACCCAGTACTTC.

This clone was observed a handful of times. V gene TRBV7-9 combines with J gene TRBJ2-2; D possibly corresponds to TRBD1 (6 bases). Trimming took 5 bases from V and 6 from J, leaving 13 bases between them. Looked up from germline, CDR1 is SEHNR and CDR2 is FQNEAQ (reference sequence). The CDR3 has 14 residues. The CDR3 DNA follows: TGTGCCAGCAGCCCAGGGGTTCCGTCCGGGGAGCTGTTTTTT. As protein: CASSPGVPSGELFF.

This chain joins TRBV9 and TRBJ1-3; 9 nucleotides line up with TRBD1. J was trimmed by 1 base and V by 4 bases; bases with no gene match: 9. There are 17 residues in the CDR3. CDR1 SGDLS and CDR2 YYNGEE come from the germline V gene. The CDR3 sequence: CASSPGTGQGSGNTIYF. CDR3 DNA sequence: TGTGCCAGCAGCCCTGGGACAGGGCAGGGGTCTGGAAACACCATATATTTT.

This clone was seen a handful of times. In DNA, the CDR3 is TGTGCCAGCAGCCCTGACTGGCAAACCTACAATGAGCAGTTCTTC. Translated, it gives CASSPDWQTYNEQFF. This chain links TRBV6-7 with TRBJ2-1; D unclear. TRBV6-7 is identified as an open reading frame with a role that is uncertain. Between the trimmed V and J ends, which lost 6 bases and 2 bases, there was a span of 14 bases. The CDR3 covers 15 residues.

This clone occurred a few times. V usage is TRBV18 and J usage is TRBJ2-7, with D hard to call. The CDR3 consists of 14 residues. Looked up from germline, CDR1 is KGHSH and CDR2 is LQKENI. The germline V and J ends were trimmed by 6 bases and 0 bases, with 12 bases remaining between them. CDR3 sequence (DNA): TGTGCCAGCTCCCCGGTTGTGCCCTCCTACGAGCAGTACTTC. Protein: CASSPVVPSYEQYF.

This clone was detected only a few times. The J gene is TRBJ2-7, the V gene TRBV7-9, with D perhaps TRBD2 (5 bases). The CDR3 runs to 14 residues. V was cut by 1 base and J by 7 bases, with 14 bases left in between. Looked up from germline, CDR1 is SEHNR and CDR2 is FQNEAQ (reference sequence). CDR3 nucleotides: TGTGCCAGCAGCTTAGGGACTGCTGGTAGGGAGCAGTACTTC. Translated, it gives CASSLGTAGREQYF.

This clone was observed many times. Other DNA sequences in this specimen translate into the identical CDR3. The gene calls are TRBV28 and TRBJ2-5; D gene ambiguous. The CDR3 consists of 11 residues. Germline V lookup: CDR1 MDHEN, CDR2 SYDVKM. V lost 4 bases and J lost 4, with 4 bases in between. The CDR3 bases are TGTGCCAGCAGTTCACCAGAGACCCAGTACTTC. Protein sequence: CASSSPETQYF. Together with reference TRBV28 and TRBJ2-5, the CDR3 gives the full variable domain: DVKVTQSSRYLVKRTGEKVFLECVQDMDHENMFWYRQDPGLGLRLIYFSYDVKMKEKGDIPEGYSVSREKKERFSLILESASTNQTSMYLCASSSPETQYFGPGTRLLVL.